This is a list of T cell receptor beta chains from one sample in a study of cytomegalovirus exposure and HLA in healthy donors. Sequenced by immunoSEQ multiplex PCR; TCRdb stores in-frame clones only, minus some. The table records about 160,000 clones, approximately 71% of them present only once. The sequencing input was PBMCs. The receptors derive from a male donor in good health and CMV-seronegative. The CDR3 runs from the conserved cysteine through the conserved F or W. Clone size is stated in some rows and not others, as once, few, many or a class when expanded.

>TRBJ2-1|NA|TRBV28
CASSLSFRLAGGGEQFF
>TRBJ2-6|NA|TRBV6-1
CASRVSSAGANVLTF
>TRBJ2-5|NA|TRBV9
CASSGGPQETQYF
>TRBJ1-1|NA|TRBV7-9
CASSLGQNTEAFF
>TRBJ2-1|NA|TRBV29-1
CSHGGYNEQFF
>TRBJ2-5|few|TRBV15
CATSPVPGKTQYF
>TRBJ1-6|NA|TRBV7-6
CASSLNVGGSPLHF
>TRBJ1-4|few|TRBV7-9
CASSRDRGPEKLFF
>TRBJ2-1|NA|TRBV5-6
CASSLQGAEQFF
>TRBJ2-7|few|TRBV5-1
CASSPGAGGYEQYF